Sequencing of this TCR beta chain was carried out in a study of blood T cell repertoires in COVID-19. The wider study: From the United States, Italy and Spain came samples of acute and convalescent COVID-19. Nucleic acid was either cDNA or gDNA, and it came from T cells, B-cell-depleted T cells, or PBMCs.

Per the authors' pipeline: For nucleated cells, counts were estimated from reference gene primer amplification. Assay: immunoSEQ multiplex PCR; the TCRdb copy retains only in-frame clones and omits some. V, J and clone size were drawn from that table, and D and trimming were deduced from the DNA. The table shows approximately 210,000 clones, with 89% occurring only once. V trimming: 3 bases; J trimming: 0 bases; junction bases outside the gene matches: 7. Germline values: CDR1 KGHDR, CDR2 SFDVKD. The CDR3 runs 17 residues. The source is a woman between 40 and 50 years old with acute or convalescent COVID-19. V is TRBV24-1 and J is TRBJ2-3, with 8 positions matching TRBD2. Sequencing used peripheral blood. This CDR3 is CATSDPVAGPSTDTQYF. Here the CDR3 DNA reads TGTGCCACCAGTGATCCAGTAGCGGGACCAAGCACAGATACGCAGTATTTT.